The next 18 T cell receptor beta chains were all read from a single sample in a study of cytomegalovirus exposure and HLA in healthy donors. The primer mix had 60 Vbeta and 13 Jbeta primers. Produced via immunoSEQ multiplex PCR; TCRdb's table is partial and in-frame only. The data contain about 200,000 clones, about 78% of them seen just once; the ten biggest clones take up roughly 3%. The sequenced material came from PBMCs. The receptors stem from a young woman in good health and CMV-seronegative.

The V call is TRBV5-1, the J call TRBJ2-7, with D maybe TRBD1 (6 bases). The CDR3 is 15 residues long. The V end was cut by 1 base, the J end by 1 base, with 12 bases between. Germline values: CDR1 SGHRS, CDR2 YFSETQ. CDR3 bases: TGCGCCAGCAGCTTGTTTCAAGGGGGATCCTACGAGCAGTACTTC. It codes for CASSLFQGGSYEQYF. The full variable domain, completed using reference TRBV5-1 and TRBJ2-7, is KAGVTQTPRYLIKTRGQQVTLSCSPISGHRSVSWYQQTPGQGLQFLFEYFSETQRNKGNFPGRFSGRQFSNSRSEMNVSTLELGDSALYLCASSLFQGGSYEQYFGPGTRLTVT.

The CDR3 loop reads CSVETGGQGLFTGELFF. The CDR3 nucleotides are TGCAGCGTTGAAACGGGGGGACAGGGGCTCTTTACCGGGGAGCTGTTTTTT. The chain recombines TRBV29-1 with TRBJ2-2; 10 bases match TRBD1. The germline V gene encodes CDR1 SQVTM and CDR2 ANQGSEA. This CDR3 is built from 17 residues. After removal of 2 bases from V and 5 bases from J, the junction contained 11 bases not matched to a gene.

The chain uses TRBV6-1 and TRBJ2-5; 10 positions agree with TRBD1. The length of the CDR3 is 15 residues. V lost 7 bases and J lost 5; bases outside the gene matches: 10. The germline V gene has CDR1 MNHNS and CDR2 SASEGT. The CDR3 is CASTMDRGYFETQYF. Here the CDR3 DNA reads TGTGCCAGCACCATGGACAGGGGGTACTTCGAGACCCAGTACTTC.

The chain has TRBV5-1 and TRBJ2-7, with 10 bases matching TRBD2. Germline-derived CDR1 and CDR2 are SGHRS and YFSETQ. The CDR3 is 14 amino acids. Losses at the gene ends were 4 bases for V and 3 bases for J; bases not matched to a gene: 4. This chain's CDR3 is CASSAGLAYYEQYF. Written as DNA, the CDR3 is TGCGCCAGCAGCGCGGGACTAGCGTACTACGAGCAGTACTTC. The full variable domain, completed using reference TRBV5-1 and TRBJ2-7, is KAGVTQTPRYLIKTRGQQVTLSCSPISGHRSVSWYQQTPGQGLQFLFEYFSETQRNKGNFPGRFSGRQFSNSRSEMNVSTLELGDSALYLCASSAGLAYYEQYFGPGTRLTVT.

The chain carries TRBV7-9 and TRBJ2-7; D remains unclear. The germline V gene has CDR1 SEHNR and CDR2 FQNEAQ (reference sequence). The CDR3 runs 14 residues. Trimming removed 5 bases at V and 3 bases at J, with 14 bases between. The CDR3 loop reads CASSPVLRYYEQYF. The CDR3 DNA sequence: TGTGCCAGCAGCCCTGTCCTACGCTACTACGAGCAGTACTTC.

The chain employs TRBV5-5 and TRBJ2-1, with D tentatively TRBD2 (5 bases). CDR1 is SGHKS, CDR2 YYEKEE, per germline (reference sequence). This CDR3 has 16 amino acids. The V end lost 1 base, the J end lost 0 bases, and 11 bases lay between the germline ends. The DNA of the CDR3 is TGTGCCAGCAGCTTGCTCAGCGGCCCCTCCTACAATGAGCAGTTCTTC. Amino acids: CASSLLSGPSYNEQFF. Supplemented by reference TRBV5-5 and TRBJ2-1, the full variable domain reads DAGVTQSPTHLIKTRGQQVTLRCSPISGHKSVSWYQQVLGQGPQFIFQYYEKEERGRGNFPDRFSARQFPNYSSELNVNALLLGDSALYLCASSLLSGPSYNEQFFGPGTRLTVL.

The J gene is TRBJ1-6, the V gene TRBV2; 7 bases align to TRBD1. The germline V gene has CDR1 SNHLY and CDR2 FYNNEI. This CDR3 contains 16 residues. The V segment lost 4 bases and the J segment 6 bases; nucleotides outside the gene matches: 9. In nucleotides, the CDR3 is TGTGCCAGCAGTGCAAGGACAGGAGGGAGTAATTCACCCCTCCACTTT. Encoded protein: CASSARTGGSNSPLHF.

This clone turned up a few times. The chain joins TRBV19 to TRBJ2-6; 7 bases match TRBD1. The CDR3 is 17 amino acids. V lost 9 bases to trimming and J lost 2 bases; unmatched junction nucleotides: 13. From germline, CDR1 is LNHDA and CDR2 SQIVND (reference sequence). CDR3 sequence (DNA): TGTGCCAGCCTTGGACAGGCCCTTCTCCCTGGGGCCAACGTCCTGACTTTC. The encoded protein is CASLGQALLPGANVLTF.

V and J are TRBV27 and TRBJ1-2; TRBD1 matches 9 bases. CDR3 length: 13 amino acids. The V segment lost 7 bases and the J segment 3 bases; nucleotides outside the gene matches: 3. Germline CDR1 reads MNHEY; CDR2 reads SMNVEV (reference sequence). The CDR3 here is CASTRQGDYGYTF. In nucleotides, the CDR3 is TGTGCCAGCACCCGACAGGGGGACTATGGCTACACCTTC.

The sample holds one count of this clone. The rearrangement uses TRBV25-1 and TRBJ1-1; the match to TRBD1 covers 8 bases. V lost 5 bases and J lost 11; bases outside the gene matches: 16. This CDR3 contains 15 residues. CDR1 and CDR2 from the germline V gene are MGHDK and SYGVNS. The chain's CDR3 is CASSNGQGPGVVAFF. The CDR3 nucleotides read TGTGCCAGCAGTAACGGACAGGGCCCTGGTGTTGTGGCTTTCTTT. Filled out from reference TRBV25-1 and TRBJ1-1, the complete variable domain reads EADIYQTPRYLVIGTGKKITLECSQTMGHDKMYWYQQDPGMELHLIHYSYGVNSTEKGDLSSESTVSRIRTEHFPLTLESARPSHTSQYLCASSNGQGPGVVAFFGQGTRLTVV.

The chain recombines TRBV19 with TRBJ1-2; D is possibly TRBD1 (5 bases). V lost 3 bases and J 3 bases, leaving 14 bases between the germline ends. The CDR3 sequence is 15 residues long. Germline V lookup: CDR1 LNHDA, CDR2 SQIVND (reference sequence). CDR3 DNA sequence: TGTGCCAGTAGTATCGAAGACAGCCCCTACTATGGCTACACCTTC. Protein product: CASSIEDSPYYGYTF.

This clone was seen only a few times. J is TRBJ2-7 and V is TRBV7-9, with D possibly being TRBD2 (5 bases). Germline V lookup: CDR1 SEHNR, CDR2 FQNEAQ (reference sequence). This CDR3 comprises 13 residues. Trimming cost V 5 bases and J 3 bases, with 11 bases left between them. CDR3 DNA sequence: TGTGCCAGCAGCCCCCGGGATTACTACGAGCAGTACTTC. As protein: CASSPRDYYEQYF. Full variable domain (rest looked up from reference TRBV7-9 and TRBJ2-7): DTGVSQNPRHKITKRGQNVTFRCDPISEHNRLYWYRQTLGQGPEFLTYFQNEAQLEKSRLLSDRFSAERPKGSFSTLEIQRTEQGDSAMYLCASSPRDYYEQYFGPGTRLTVT.

The DNA of the CDR3 is TGTGCCAGCAGTGCTGGGACAGGACTGTTAGCTTTCTTT. The encoded protein is CASSAGTGLLAFF. The chain couples TRBV6-5 to TRBJ1-1; 8 nucleotides match TRBD1. CDR3 size: 13 residues. Germline assignment: CDR1 MNHEY and CDR2 SVGAGI. Trimming at V came to 5 bases and at J to 10 bases, leaving 9 bases not matched to a gene.

The V gene is TRBV6-5, the J gene TRBJ2-1, with 8 positions matching TRBD1. V dropped 0 bases and J dropped 2; count of bases not matched to a gene: 3. This CDR3 contains 16 residues. Germline CDR1 reads MNHEY; CDR2 reads SVGAGI. The CDR3 coding sequence is TGTGCCAGCAGTTACTCGACAGGGGAGACCTACAATGAGCAGTTCTTC. This gives the protein CASSYSTGETYNEQFF.

As concerns this clone: At the DNA level, this CDR3 is encoded by other sequences in the same sample as well. The rearrangement joins TRBV18 to TRBJ1-2; tentatively, D is TRBD1 (5 bases). Germline-derived CDR1 and CDR2 are KGHSH and LQKENI. CDR3 length equals 13 residues. The V gene lost 4 bases and the J gene lost 3 bases, with 9 bases spanning the gap. For the CDR3, the DNA is TGTGCCAGCTCACTTCAGGGTGACTATGGCTACACCTTC. This codes for CASSLQGDYGYTF.

CDR3 sequence: CASSLQALGPTNEKLFF. DNA of the CDR3: TGTGCCAGCAGTTTACAGGCTTTGGGGCCAACTAATGAAAAACTGTTTTTT. This chain connects TRBV27 to TRBJ1-4; TRBD1 might be the D (5 bases). Germline CDR1 reads MNHEY; CDR2 reads SMNVEV (reference sequence). The CDR3 length is 17 residues. V gave up 2 bases and J gave up 0 bases, with 13 bases separating them.

The chain carries TRBV4-2 and TRBJ2-3; 8 bases are a match to TRBD2. V trimming: 4 bases; J trimming: 1 base; junction bases outside the gene matches: 10. This CDR3 region has 17 residues. CDR1 is LGHNA, CDR2 YNFKEQ, per germline. CDR3 region: CASSLQNAAGGTDTQYF. CDR3 bases: TGTGCCAGCAGCCTCCAGAACGCAGCGGGGGGCACAGATACGCAGTATTTT.

This chain uses TRBV18 with TRBJ2-7; TRBD1 aligns across 10 bases. Trimming at V came to 4 bases and at J to 7 bases, leaving 13 bases not matched to a gene. This CDR3 is built from 16 residues. CDR1 is KGHSH, CDR2 LQKENI, per germline. The CDR3 is CASSRGTGAFFFEQYF. CDR3 nucleotides: TGTGCCAGCTCACGCGGGACAGGGGCTTTCTTTTTTGAGCAGTACTTC.